A single sample is the source of the 24 T cell receptor beta chains below, sequenced in a study of cytomegalovirus exposure and HLA in healthy donors. The PCR employed 60 Vbeta primers together with 13 Jbeta primers. The protocol was immunoSEQ multiplex PCR, while the TCRdb copy is restricted to in-frame clones and leaves out a portion. Here the sample spans 90,000 to 150,000 clones, more than 65% being singletons. The material sequenced was PBMCs. These receptors were obtained from a man aged 40-49 years in good health and CMV-seropositive.

This clone was counted a few times. This chain links TRBV7-2 with TRBJ2-7; 7 positions agree with TRBD1. Germline-derived CDR1 and CDR2 are SGHTA and FQGNSA. This CDR3 has 15 residues. With V trimmed by 1 base and J by 5 bases, 8 bases remained unmatched. CDR3 sequence reads: CASSLGQGWVDEQYF. The CDR3 nucleotides read TGTGCCAGCAGCTTAGGACAGGGATGGGTCGACGAGCAGTACTTC. Looking up the rest from reference TRBV7-2 and TRBJ2-7 gives the full variable domain: GAGVSQSPSNKVTEKGKDVELRCDPISGHTALYWYRQSLGQGLEFLIYFQGNSAPDKSGLPSDRFSAERTGGSVSTLTIQRTQQEDSAVYLCASSLGQGWVDEQYFGPGTRLTVT.

This chain uses TRBV7-2 with TRBJ1-4; 10 nucleotides agree with TRBD1. Germline lookup yields CDR1 SGHTA and CDR2 FQGNSA. The V gene end was trimmed by 1 base and the J gene end by 6 bases; junction bases not matched to a gene: 2. The CDR3 totals 15 residues. Written as DNA, the CDR3 is TGTGCCAGCAGCTTAGGGACAGGGGGTTATGAAAAACTGTTTTTT. This sequence encodes CASSLGTGGYEKLFF.

The V and J genes are TRBV7-2 and TRBJ2-5; 7 bases fit TRBD1. Germline V gene lookup returns CDR1 SGHTA and CDR2 FQGNSA. The junction had 1 base not matched to a gene; V was cut back by 5 bases and J by 4 bases. CDR3 size: 12 residues. Here the CDR3 reads CASSTGVETQYF. CDR3 nucleotide sequence: TGTGCCAGCAGCACAGGGGTAGAGACCCAGTACTTC.

The chain joins TRBV6-5 to TRBJ1-3, with no clear D. The germline V and J ends were trimmed by 5 bases and 0 bases, with 5 bases remaining between them. The CDR3 spans 13 residues. CDR1 is MNHEY and CDR2 is SVGAGI in the germline V gene. CDR3 residues: CASSTGSGNTIYF. As DNA, the CDR3 is TGTGCCAGCAGTACGGGCTCTGGAAACACCATATATTTT.

The CDR3 DNA is TGTGCCAGCAGCTTGGTGGTAGGGGGAGAGACCCAGTACTTC. This encodes CASSLVVGGETQYF. This chain uses TRBV5-8 with TRBJ2-5; D is perhaps TRBD1 (6 bases). The CDR3 is made up of 14 amino acids. Germline loops: CDR1 SGHTS, CDR2 YDEGEE. Trimming shortened V by 0 bases and J by 4 bases, and 10 bases separated the two germline ends.

The chain has TRBV5-1 and TRBJ2-3; perhaps TRBD2 as D (5 bases). The V end was cut by 0 bases, the J end by 6 bases, with 8 bases between. Germline CDR1 reads SGHRS; CDR2 reads YFSETQ. This CDR3 spans 13 amino acids. DNA of the CDR3: TGCGCCAGCAGCTTGGGAGGGATGGATACGCAGTATTTT. As protein: CASSLGGMDTQYF.

The V and J genes are TRBV28 and TRBJ2-3, with D possibly matching TRBD2 (7 bases). This CDR3 has 14 residues. Trimming removed 6 bases at V and 6 bases at J, with 16 bases between. Germline CDR1 is MDHEN and CDR2 is SYDVKM. CDR3 sequence reads: CASREAGHFDTQYF. In DNA, the CDR3 is TGTGCCAGCAGAGAAGCGGGACATTTCGATACGCAGTATTTT. The variable domain in full, completed from reference TRBV28 and TRBJ2-3, reads DVKVTQSSRYLVKRTGEKVFLECVQDMDHENMFWYRQDPGLGLRLIYFSYDVKMKEKGDIPEGYSVSREKKERFSLILESASTNQTSMYLCASREAGHFDTQYFGPGTRLTVL.

The gene calls are TRBV5-1 and TRBJ2-3; D perhaps matches TRBD2 (5 bases). The CDR3 spans 13 residues. V shed 6 bases and J shed 3 bases, with 11 bases lying between them. From germline, CDR1 is SGHRS and CDR2 YFSETQ. The CDR3 here is CASNQDWTDTQYF. In DNA, the CDR3 is TGCGCCAGCAACCAGGACTGGACAGATACGCAGTATTTT.

The rearrangement uses TRBV5-1 and TRBJ2-7; possibly TRBD1 for D (6 bases). With 1 base removed from V and 6 bases from J, the gap between germline ends came to 8 bases. Germline values: CDR1 SGHRS, CDR2 YFSETQ. The CDR3 contains 12 residues. CDR3 residues: CASSLSGAEQYF. CDR3 nucleotide sequence: TGCGCCAGCAGCTTGTCAGGGGCCGAGCAGTACTTC.

The chain is built from TRBV6-6 and TRBJ2-5, with 7 bases lining up with TRBD1. The CDR3 runs to 15 residues. Germline-derived CDR1 and CDR2 are MNHNY and SVGAGI (reference sequence). Trimming removed 6 bases from V and 4 bases from J; junction bases left unmatched: 11. CDR3 protein: CASRRRQGLLETQYF. CDR3 DNA sequence: TGTGCCAGCAGGCGCCGACAGGGTCTTTTAGAGACCCAGTACTTC.

V gene TRBV7-6 combines with J gene TRBJ2-5, with TRBD2 identical over 11 bases. V dropped 3 bases and J dropped 2; count of bases not matched to a gene: 2. CDR1 and CDR2 (germline): SGHVS, FNYEAQ. CDR3 size: 15 residues. The CDR3 spells CASSFSGGAQETQYF. The CDR3 DNA sequence: TGTGCCAGCAGCTTTAGCGGGGGGGCGCAAGAGACCCAGTACTTC.

This sequence joins TRBV6-1 and TRBJ2-5, with a weak D call TRBD1 (6 bases). Germline CDR1 is MNHNS and CDR2 is SASEGT. Trimming removed 1 base at V and 3 bases at J, with 12 bases between. This CDR3 is 15 amino acids long. Here the CDR3 reads CASSEGGTPKETQYF. CDR3 DNA sequence: TGTGCCAGCAGTGAAGGGGGGACACCAAAAGAGACCCAGTACTTC.

This clone was picked up one time. The genes are TRBV4-3 and TRBJ1-3; TRBD1 aligns across 7 bases. Germline CDR1 LGHNA, CDR2 YSLEER. Trimming at V came to 3 bases and at J to 0 bases, leaving 2 bases not matched to a gene. CDR3 size: 15 residues. The DNA of the CDR3 is TGCGCCAGCAGCCAGGGGACAGCCTCTGGAAACACCATATATTTT. This translates into CASSQGTASGNTIYF.

This sequence joins TRBV7-3 and TRBJ2-7; TRBD1 matches 7 bases. V lost 5 bases to trimming and J lost 4 bases; unmatched junction nucleotides: 5. From germline, CDR1 is SGHTA and CDR2 FQGTGA. CDR3 size: 13 residues. The CDR3 here is CASSTRQGYEQYF. In nucleotides, the CDR3 is TGTGCCAGCAGCACCCGACAGGGATACGAGCAGTACTTC.

Comments on this clone: The sample contains more than one DNA sequence encoding this CDR3. The chain combines TRBV11-3 with TRBJ2-3; D remains unclear. The germline V gene has CDR1 SGHNT and CDR2 YENEEA. This CDR3 contains 13 residues. The V end was cut by 1 base, the J end by 1 base, with 3 bases between. The CDR3 DNA is TGTGCCAGCAGCTTAGCGGGCACAGATACGCAGTATTTT. Amino acids: CASSLAGTDTQYF.

This clone has a single count. The CDR3 loop reads CASSEFVSGGYTF. Written as DNA, the CDR3 is TGTGCCAGCAGTGAATTCGTCTCGGGGGGCTACACCTTC. The rearrangement uses TRBV6-1 and TRBJ1-2; D is unresolved. V dropped 2 bases and J dropped 8 bases, with 12 bases sitting between them. CDR1 and CDR2 (germline): MNHNS, SASEGT. The CDR3 length is 13 residues.

The chain employs TRBV9 and TRBJ2-2; tentatively, D is TRBD1 (5 bases). The V gene lost 1 base and the J gene lost 3 bases, with 10 bases spanning the gap. The germline V gene has CDR1 SGDLS and CDR2 YYNGEE. The CDR3 extends over 15 amino acids. CDR3 in DNA: TGTGCCAGCAGCGTATCAGACAGTTACACCGGGGAGCTGTTTTTT. It encodes CASSVSDSYTGELFF. Variable domain in full (rest from reference TRBV9 and TRBJ2-2): DSGVTQTPKHLITATGQRVTLRCSPRSGDLSVYWYQQSLDQGLQFLIQYYNGEERAKGNILERFSAQQFPDLHSELNLSSLELGDSALYFCASSVSDSYTGELFFGEGSRLTVL.

CDR3 in DNA: TGTGCCAGCAGCTCCTACGGTCCAGAGGATGGCTACACCTTC. This codes for CASSSYGPEDGYTF. V and J are TRBV7-3 and TRBJ1-2; no definite D call. CDR1 and CDR2 from the germline V gene are SGHTA and FQGTGA. The CDR3 spans 14 residues. V was clipped by 4 bases and J by 6 bases, with 15 bases between them.

The chain's CDR3 is CASSLLGQGLDEQYF. For the CDR3, the DNA is TGTGCCAGCAGCTTACTTGGACAGGGACTGGATGAGCAGTACTTC. The chain employs TRBV7-6 and TRBJ2-7, with 8 bases aligning to TRBD1. This CDR3 comprises 15 residues. After removal of 2 bases from V and 7 bases from J, the junction contained 10 bases not matched to a gene. Germline-derived CDR1 and CDR2 are SGHVS and FNYEAQ.

In nucleotides, the CDR3 is TGCGCCAGCAGCCAAGACTGGTCTAGCTCCTACGAGCAGTACTTC. As protein: CASSQDWSSSYEQYF. The chain employs TRBV4-3 and TRBJ2-7; no clear D gene. This CDR3 is 15 amino acids long. With 0 bases removed from V and 0 bases from J, the gap between germline ends came to 9 bases. Germline assignment: CDR1 LGHNA and CDR2 YSLEER.

The rearrangement links TRBV10-3 to TRBJ2-7; a weak D match, TRBD1 (7 bases). The V and J ends lost 6 bases and 2 bases respectively, with 11 bases between them. Germline CDR1 reads ENHRY; CDR2 reads SYGVKD. This CDR3 is built from 13 residues. The CDR3 nucleotides read TGTGCCATCAGGGGAGGACAGGCCTACGAGCAGTACTTC. Translation gives CAIRGGQAYEQYF.

The rearrangement joins TRBV5-6 to TRBJ2-7; 8 nucleotides align to TRBD2. The J segment lost 1 base and the V segment lost 1 base, leaving 4 bases of the junction unmatched. The CDR3 is 15 amino acids. Per germline, CDR1 SGHDT and CDR2 YYEEEE. CDR3: CASSLFSGVSYEQYF. The CDR3 bases are TGTGCCAGCAGCTTGTTTAGCGGGGTGTCCTACGAGCAGTACTTC.

In this sample, this clone turned up once. This chain joins TRBV2 and TRBJ2-1, with 12 bases aligning to TRBD2. The CDR3 is 17 residues long. CDR1 is SNHLY, CDR2 FYNNEI, per germline. V was clipped by 5 bases and J by 6 bases; unmatched bases: 11. Written as DNA, the CDR3 is TGTGCCAGCAGTCCGAGAGAACTAGCGGGGGGACGCAATGAGCAGTTCTTC. It encodes CASSPRELAGGRNEQFF.

The chain employs TRBV28 and TRBJ1-5, with no clear D. Trimming pared 3 bases from V and 11 bases from J, leaving 14 bases between. Germline CDR1 reads MDHEN; CDR2 reads SYDVKM. CDR3 size: 13 residues. The CDR3 bases are TGTGCCAGCAGTTTGGGCCGGGAATCAGCCCAGCATTTT. It encodes CASSLGRESAQHF.